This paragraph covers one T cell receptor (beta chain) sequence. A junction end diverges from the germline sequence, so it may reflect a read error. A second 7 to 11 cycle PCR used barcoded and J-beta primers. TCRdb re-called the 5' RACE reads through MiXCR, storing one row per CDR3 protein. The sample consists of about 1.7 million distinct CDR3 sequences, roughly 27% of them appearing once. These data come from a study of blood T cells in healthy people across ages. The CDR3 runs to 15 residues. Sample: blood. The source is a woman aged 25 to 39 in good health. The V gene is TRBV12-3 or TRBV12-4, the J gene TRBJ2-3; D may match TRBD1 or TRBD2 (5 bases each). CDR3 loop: CAGSLRGASTDTQYF. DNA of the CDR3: TGTGCCGGCAGTTTAAGGGGAGCTAGCACAGATACGCAGTATTTT.